The 30 T cell receptor beta chains presented below share a single source sample, sequenced in a study of CD8 T cells in ankylosing spondylitis. MiXCR, run by TCRdb on the 5' RACE reads, gives a single entry per CDR3 protein. The sample includes approximately 340,000 distinct CDR3 sequences, approximately 14% of them seen just once. The sequencing input was blood, either unsorted or a sorted T cell fraction (not recorded which). Receptors originate from a male donor with ankylosing spondylitis or in good health (not recorded which).

The chain joins TRBV7-2 to TRBJ2-7; D tentatively fits TRBD1 or TRBD2 (5 bases each). The germline V gene encodes CDR1 SGHTA and CDR2 FQGNSA. Trimming cost V 5 bases and J 9 bases, with 20 bases left between them. The CDR3 loop spans 14 amino acids. The CDR3 reads CASSASRDGGRQYF. The CDR3, as DNA: TGTGCCAGCAGCGCCTCCCGGGACGGCGGTAGGCAGTACTTC.

The chain employs TRBV28 and TRBJ2-5; 9 nucleotides align to TRBD2. The CDR3 sequence is 14 residues long. Germline CDR1 MDHEN, CDR2 SYDVKM. Trimming cost V 5 bases and J 6 bases; bases outside gene matches: 7. The CDR3 nucleotides are TGTGCCAGCAGTGCGGGGGGGCCCCTCAAGACCCAGTACTTC. Protein: CASSAGGPLKTQYF. Supplemented by reference TRBV28 and TRBJ2-5, the full variable domain reads DVKVTQSSRYLVKRTGEKVFLECVQDMDHENMFWYRQDPGLGLRLIYFSYDVKMKEKGDIPEGYSVSREKKERFSLILESASTNQTSMYLCASSAGGPLKTQYFGPGTRLLVL.

There are a few counts of this clonotype. The V gene is TRBV5-1, the J gene TRBJ2-7, with a possible D match to TRBD1 (7 bases). Germline CDR1 reads SGHRS; CDR2 reads YFSETQ. The CDR3 is 16 residues long. The V end lost 4 bases, the J end lost 2 bases, and 19 bases lay between the germline ends. The CDR3 coding sequence is TGCGCCAGCAGCGCCGGGGGACAGTCGCACCCCTACGAGCAGTACTTC. It translates to CASSAGGQSHPYEQYF.

The table lists this clonotype with many counts. V usage is TRBV12-3 or TRBV12-4 and J usage is TRBJ2-7, with D unresolved. This CDR3 has 13 amino acids. V lost 3 bases and J lost 4, with 10 bases in between. This CDR3 reads CASSLALEYEQYF. CDR3 nucleotide sequence: TGTGCCAGCAGTTTGGCACTGGAGTACGAGCAGTACTTC.

A few counts support this clonotype. This chain joins TRBV29-1 and TRBJ1-3, with D unclear. Germline CDR1 is SQVTM and CDR2 is ANQGSEA. This CDR3 contains 12 residues. Trimming pared 3 bases from V and 4 bases from J, leaving 7 bases between. DNA of the CDR3: TGCAGCGTTGATCTTGGAGGAAACACCATATATTTT. It specifies CSVDLGGNTIYF.

V gene TRBV18 combines with J gene TRBJ2-1; 12 bases line up with TRBD2. The CDR3 contains 17 residues. From germline, CDR1 is KGHSH and CDR2 LQKENI. V lost 0 bases and J lost 1; bases outside the gene matches: 1. DNA for the CDR3: TGTGCCAGCTCACCACCAACTAGCGGGAGGTCCTACAATGAGCAGTTCTTC. This encodes CASSPPTSGRSYNEQFF.

The sample holds a few counts of this clonotype. V is TRBV6-2 or TRBV6-3 and J is TRBJ2-1; 9 nucleotides line up with TRBD2. This CDR3 spans 13 amino acids. V gave up 6 bases and J gave up 8 bases; unmatched junction bases: 5. Germline CDR1 MNHEY, CDR2 SVGEGT. This CDR3 reads CASRSSGKDEQFF. In DNA, the CDR3 is TGTGCCAGCAGATCTAGCGGGAAGGATGAGCAGTTCTTC.

V is TRBV27 and J is TRBJ2-7; D is unclear. The germline CDR1 and CDR2 sequences are MNHEY and SMNVEV (reference sequence). V shed 0 bases and J shed 5 bases, with 11 bases lying between them. This CDR3 has 14 amino acids. CDR3 sequence (DNA): TGTGCCAGCAGTTTATCAGCAGGAAGGAACGAGCAGTACTTC. Translation: CASSLSAGRNEQYF.

This clonotype has a count of ten or more. V is TRBV10-3 and J is TRBJ1-1; possible D gene TRBD1, 6 bases. CDR3 size: 14 residues. The germline CDR1 and CDR2 sequences are ENHRY and SYGVKD. V lost 4 bases to trimming and J lost 5 bases, with 14 bases between them. The CDR3 protein is CAISGGAGATEAFF. DNA for the CDR3: TGTGCCATCAGTGGCGGGGCAGGGGCGACTGAAGCTTTCTTT.

This clonotype showed up many times. This chain joins TRBV29-1 and TRBJ2-5; no definite D call. Trimming shortened V by 4 bases and J by 2 bases, and 5 bases separated the two germline ends. The CDR3 runs 11 residues. Germline V lookup: CDR1 SQVTM, CDR2 ANQGSEA. The CDR3 region has the DNA TGCAGCGTTGGGCCGCAAGAGACCCAGTACTTC. Translation gives CSVGPQETQYF.

This chain links TRBV3-1 with TRBJ2-1, with 7 nucleotides matching TRBD2. The V and J ends lost 0 bases and 7 bases, in that order; junction bases with no gene match: 6. Germline values: CDR1 LGHDT, CDR2 YNNKEL (reference sequence). CDR3 size: 15 residues. The CDR3 bases are TGTGCCAGCAGCCAAGAAGCGCTCGGGAGGAATGAGCAGTTCTTC. Encoded protein: CASSQEALGRNEQFF.

This clonotype was counted only a few times. The chain couples TRBV6-1 to TRBJ1-4; maybe TRBD1 (5 bases). From germline, CDR1 is MNHNS and CDR2 SASEGT. Trimming took 6 bases from V and 5 from J, leaving 16 bases between them. The CDR3 has 15 amino acids. The CDR3 DNA reads TGTGCCAGCAGACACGGCGGCGGGGGAAATGAAAAACTGTTTTTT. This translates into CASRHGGGGNEKLFF.

This chain connects TRBV5-1 to TRBJ2-5; tentative D call: TRBD2 (6 bases). Trimming removed 0 bases from V and 4 bases from J, with 13 bases in between. Germline loops: CDR1 SGHRS, CDR2 YFSETQ. The length of the CDR3 is 15 residues. The CDR3 DNA follows: TGCGCCAGCAGCTTGGCCGGCGGGGATGGAGAGACCCAGTACTTC. It is translated as CASSLAGGDGETQYF. The full variable domain, rest sourced from reference TRBV5-1 and TRBJ2-5, is KAGVTQTPRYLIKTRGQQVTLSCSPISGHRSVSWYQQTPGQGLQFLFEYFSETQRNKGNFPGRFSGRQFSNSRSEMNVSTLELGDSALYLCASSLAGGDGETQYFGPGTRLLVL.

This clonotype was counted ten times or more. The V call is TRBV5-6, the J call TRBJ2-3; D is unresolved. The CDR3 consists of 11 residues. V gave up 2 bases and J gave up 5 bases, with 3 bases separating them. Germline-derived CDR1 and CDR2 are SGHDT and YYEEEE. The CDR3 DNA reads as TGTGCCAGCAGCTTTTTAGATACGCAGTATTTT. It yields the protein CASSFLDTQYF.

The chain is built from TRBV20-1 and TRBJ2-1; D gene uncertain. The germline V gene encodes CDR1 DFQATT and CDR2 SNEGSKA (reference sequence). Trimming took 7 bases from V and 1 from J, leaving 5 bases between them. The CDR3 runs to 11 residues. The CDR3 here is CSVWSYNEQFF. The CDR3 DNA is TGCAGTGTTTGGTCCTACAATGAGCAGTTCTTC.

J is TRBJ2-3 and V is TRBV20-1; tentatively, D is TRBD2 (6 bases). In germline, CDR1 is DFQATT, CDR2 SNEGSKA (reference sequence). Trimming pared 6 bases from V and 3 bases from J, leaving 16 bases between. The CDR3 runs to 14 residues. In nucleotides, the CDR3 is TGCAGTGCCAGACGGAGGGAAGAAACAGATACGCAGTATTTT. Its protein product is CSARRREETDTQYF.

This clonotype turned up a few times. The V call is TRBV28, the J call TRBJ2-3; D gene unclear. Germline lookup yields CDR1 MDHEN and CDR2 SYDVKM. V was pared by 3 bases and J by 5 bases, with 9 bases between. The CDR3 totals 13 residues. The CDR3 protein is CASSFGPEDTQYF. DNA for the CDR3: TGTGCCAGCAGTTTTGGGCCTGAAGATACGCAGTATTTT.

This chain joins TRBV20-1 and TRBJ2-7; TRBD1 matches 9 bases. V shed 6 bases, J shed 4 bases, and the junction held 19 bases outside the gene matches. This CDR3 is 17 amino acids long. Germline-derived CDR1 and CDR2 are DFQATT and SNEGSKA (reference sequence). The CDR3 protein is CSASSPGQGAGRYEQYF. The CDR3 nucleotides read TGCAGTGCCTCCTCTCCGGGACAGGGCGCCGGGAGGTACGAGCAGTACTTC.

The table lists this clonotype with many counts. The DNA for the CDR3 is TGCGCCAGCAGCTTGGGGAGGACAAATTTAAACATTCAGTACTTC. The encoded protein is CASSLGRTNLNIQYF. This chain links TRBV5-1 with TRBJ2-4, with D perhaps assigned TRBD1 or TRBD2 (5 bases each). The V end lost 0 bases, the J end lost 6 bases, and 13 bases lay between the germline ends. The V gene's germline CDR1 is SGHRS and CDR2 YFSETQ. CDR3 length: 15 residues.

V gene TRBV4-1 combines with J gene TRBJ2-1; maybe TRBD2 (7 bases). Germline loops: CDR1 MGHRA, CDR2 YSYEKL. This CDR3 region has 16 residues. Deletions cut 4 bases from V and 8 bases from J, with 21 bases between. CDR3 in DNA: TGCGCCAGCAGCCTTTACGGGGGGCAGAATAGCGATGAGCAGTTCTTC. It codes for CASSLYGGQNSDEQFF.

This clonotype showed up just a few times. This sequence joins TRBV12-3 or TRBV12-4 and TRBJ2-7; D might be TRBD2 (6 bases). Trimming pared 2 bases from V and 4 bases from J, leaving 24 bases between. The CDR3 is 18 residues long. The CDR3: CASSLSLDRRGPTYEQYF. As DNA, the CDR3 is TGTGCCAGCAGTTTATCACTTGACCGGCGGGGCCCAACTTACGAGCAGTACTTC.

J is TRBJ2-5 and V is TRBV30, with D possibly being TRBD1 or TRBD2 (5 bases each). The CDR3 has 14 residues. V lost 3 bases, J lost 2 bases, and 13 bases lay in between. CDR1 is GTSNPN and CDR2 is SVGIG in the germline V gene (reference sequence). The chain's CDR3 is CAWSPGALQETQYF. CDR3 coding DNA: TGTGCCTGGAGCCCCGGGGCTTTACAAGAGACCCAGTACTTC.

This clonotype was counted at least ten times. The V and J genes are TRBV9 and TRBJ2-3; D is unclear. V was pared by 0 bases and J by 7 bases, with 12 bases between. The CDR3 is 14 residues long. Per germline, CDR1 SGDLS and CDR2 YYNGEE. This chain's CDR3 is CASSVGSLGHTQYF. DNA of the CDR3: TGTGCCAGCAGCGTAGGATCCCTCGGGCATACGCAGTATTTT. The full variable domain, its missing parts supplied by reference TRBV9 and TRBJ2-3, is DSGVTQTPKHLITATGQRVTLRCSPRSGDLSVYWYQQSLDQGLQFLIQYYNGEERAKGNILERFSAQQFPDLHSELNLSSLELGDSALYFCASSVGSLGHTQYFGPGTRLTVL.

The gene calls are TRBV7-9 and TRBJ1-2, with D possibly being TRBD1 (6 bases). The germline gives CDR1 SEHNR, CDR2 FQNEAQ (reference sequence). The CDR3 consists of 15 residues. V shed 5 bases and J shed 4 bases, with 17 bases lying between them. Written as DNA, the CDR3 is TGTGCCAGCAGCCGAACGTTGGGGGCAGGCTATGGCTACACCTTC. Translating gives CASSRTLGAGYGYTF.

This sequence joins TRBV18 and TRBJ2-7; perhaps TRBD2 as D (6 bases). The V gene's germline CDR1 is KGHSH and CDR2 LQKENI. The CDR3 is 14 amino acids. V was cut by 3 bases and J by 5 bases, with 14 bases left in between. CDR3 protein: CASSPMGGTNEQYF. The CDR3 DNA is TGTGCCAGCTCACCGATGGGCGGGACCAACGAGCAGTACTTC.

This clonotype has just a few counts. In DNA, the CDR3 is TGTGCCAGCAGTTTCCAGGGGGTGAACACTGAAGCTTTCTTT. Translated, it gives CASSFQGVNTEAFF. The chain is built from TRBV12-3 or TRBV12-4 and TRBJ1-1, with 7 bases fitting TRBD1. Losses at the gene ends were 3 bases for V and 0 bases for J; bases not matched to a gene: 1. This CDR3 has 14 residues.

The V and J genes are TRBV5-6 and TRBJ2-7; D is ambiguous. Deletions cut 6 bases from V and 2 bases from J, with 18 bases between. Germline V CDR1 and CDR2: SGHDT, YYEEEE. There are 15 residues in the CDR3. The CDR3 here is CASTSLGIKTYEQYF. As DNA, the CDR3 is TGTGCCAGCACCTCACTGGGCATCAAGACCTACGAGCAGTACTTC.

This clonotype was seen a handful of times. J is TRBJ2-2 and V is TRBV30; tentatively, D is TRBD2 (6 bases). The V end was cut by 5 bases, the J end by 5 bases, with 18 bases between. The length of the CDR3 is 15 residues. Germline values: CDR1 GTSNPN, CDR2 SVGIG (reference sequence). The CDR3 coding sequence is TGTGCCTGGGGTCGGGACTCCTTCGGAACCGGGGAGCTGTTTTTT. Translated: CAWGRDSFGTGELFF.

The rearrangement uses TRBV3-1 and TRBJ2-1; TRBD2 agrees at 9 bases. The CDR3 is 16 amino acids. With 1 base clipped from V and 10 bases from J, the junction kept 11 bases outside the gene matches. Germline V gives CDR1 LGHDT, CDR2 YNNKEL (reference sequence). The CDR3 loop is CASSQVPSGIMGEQFF. The CDR3 DNA sequence: TGTGCCAGCAGCCAAGTTCCTAGCGGGATCATGGGGGAGCAGTTCTTC.

The sample holds a few counts of this clonotype. The genes are TRBV6-5 and TRBJ2-5; 7 bases agree with TRBD2. V was clipped by 4 bases and J by 1 base; unmatched bases: 3. CDR1 and CDR2 from the germline V gene are MNHEY and SVGAGI. The CDR3 is 14 residues long. Written as DNA, the CDR3 is TGTGCCAGCAGTTTGCCGGGGGGCCAAGAGACCCAGTACTTC. As protein: CASSLPGGQETQYF.